Below are 2 T cell receptor beta chains sequenced from a single sample in a study of T cell responses to AZD1222 COVID-19 vaccine. Repertoires were generated with immunoSEQ multiplex PCR, while TCRdb's copy carries only in-frame clones and drops some. The table has 150,000 to 200,000 clones, 90% to 95% seen once. The starting material was peripheral blood, obtained on day 0 of AZD1222 vaccination. The source is an adult in good health.

This clone was observed once. The rearrangement joins TRBV18 to TRBJ1-2; no clear D gene. CDR1 and CDR2 (germline): KGHSH, LQKENI. The CDR3 has 13 amino acids. Trimming pared 3 bases from V and 1 base from J, leaving 6 bases between. CDR3 bases: TGTGCCAGCTCACCTCAGAGTAACTATGGCTACACCTTC. Translated: CASSPQSNYGYTF. The full variable domain, completed using reference TRBV18 and TRBJ1-2, is NAGVMQNPRHLVRRRGQEARLRCSPMKGHSHVYWYRQLPEEGLKFMVYLQKENIIDESGMPKERFSAEFPKEGPSILRIQQVVRGDSAAYFCASSPQSNYGYTFGSGTRLTVV.

V and J are TRBV5-1 and TRBJ2-1; D not certain. V lost 2 bases and J 4 bases, leaving 16 bases between the germline ends. Germline assignment: CDR1 SGHRS and CDR2 YFSETQ. This CDR3 is built from 16 residues. CDR3 residues: CASSFQALSSYNEQFF. In nucleotides, the CDR3 is TGCGCCAGCAGCTTCCAAGCGCTTAGTTCATACAATGAGCAGTTCTTC.